This TCR beta chain was found in a study of T cell repertoires in ileal Crohn's disease. Background on the study: 35% were active smokers at surgery; median disease duration was around 8 years. Biopsies at the proximal margin of the resected specimen form MI samples. About half received postoperative treatment, roughly ten with thiopurines and under 20 anti-TNF.

Clones were sequenced by immunoSEQ multiplex PCR, and TCRdb holds only the in-frame ones, with some missing. The profile covers thousands of clones, with about 78% appearing a single time and 43% taken by the ten largest. Time point meaning: proximal margin of the surgical specimen (macroscopically non-inflamed). Sequenced: ileal tissue. The receptor was isolated from an adult with Crohn's disease.

CDR3 amino acids: CASSLVGMVDEQFF. The CDR3 bases are TGTGCCAGCAGCTTAGTAGGAATGGTCGATGAGCAGTTCTTC. The chain uses TRBV11-2 and TRBJ2-1; D gene ambiguous. The germline V and J ends were trimmed by 1 base and 8 bases, with 12 bases remaining between them. This CDR3 region has 14 residues. Germline V lookup: CDR1 SGHAT, CDR2 FQNNGV. Together with reference TRBV11-2 and TRBJ2-1, the CDR3 gives the full variable domain: EAGVAQSPRYKIIEKRQSVAFWCNPISGHATLYWYQQILGQGPKLLIQFQNNGVVDDSQLPKDRFSAERLKGVDSTLKIQPAKLEDSAVYLCASSLVGMVDEQFFGPGTRLTVL.